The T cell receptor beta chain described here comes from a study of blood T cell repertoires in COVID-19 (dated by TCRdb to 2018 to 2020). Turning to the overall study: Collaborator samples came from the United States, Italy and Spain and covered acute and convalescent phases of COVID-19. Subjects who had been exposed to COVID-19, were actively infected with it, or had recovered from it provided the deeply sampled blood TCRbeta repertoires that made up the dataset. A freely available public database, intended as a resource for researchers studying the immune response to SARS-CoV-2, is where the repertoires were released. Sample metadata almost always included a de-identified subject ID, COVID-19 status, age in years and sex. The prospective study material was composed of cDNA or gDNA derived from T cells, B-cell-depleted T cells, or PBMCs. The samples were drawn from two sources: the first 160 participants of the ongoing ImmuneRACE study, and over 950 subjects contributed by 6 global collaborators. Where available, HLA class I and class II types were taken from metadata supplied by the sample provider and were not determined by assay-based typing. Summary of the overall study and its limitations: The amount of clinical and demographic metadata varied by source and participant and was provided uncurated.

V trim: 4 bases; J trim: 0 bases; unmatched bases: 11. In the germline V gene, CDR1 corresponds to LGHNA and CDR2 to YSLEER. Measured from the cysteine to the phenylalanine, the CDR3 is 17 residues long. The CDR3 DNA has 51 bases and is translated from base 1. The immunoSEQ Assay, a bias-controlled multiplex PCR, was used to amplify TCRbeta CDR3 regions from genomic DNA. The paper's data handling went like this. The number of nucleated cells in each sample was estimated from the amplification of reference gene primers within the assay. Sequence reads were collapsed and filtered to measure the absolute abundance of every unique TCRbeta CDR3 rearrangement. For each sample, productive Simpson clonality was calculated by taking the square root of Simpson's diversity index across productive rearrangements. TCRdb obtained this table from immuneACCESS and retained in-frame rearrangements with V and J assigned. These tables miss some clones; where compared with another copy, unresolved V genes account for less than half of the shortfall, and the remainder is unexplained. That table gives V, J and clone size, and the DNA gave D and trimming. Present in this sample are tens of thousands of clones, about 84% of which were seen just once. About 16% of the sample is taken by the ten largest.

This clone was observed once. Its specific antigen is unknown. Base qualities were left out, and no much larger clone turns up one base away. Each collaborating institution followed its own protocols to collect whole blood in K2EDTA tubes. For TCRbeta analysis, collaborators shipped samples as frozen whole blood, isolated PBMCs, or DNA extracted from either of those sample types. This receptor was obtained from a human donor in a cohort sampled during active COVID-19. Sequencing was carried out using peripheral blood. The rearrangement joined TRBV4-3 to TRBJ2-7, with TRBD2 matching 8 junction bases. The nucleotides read TGCGCCAGCAGCCCCCGGGGGGGTGGCTCGGGCTCCTACGAGCAGTACTTC. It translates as CASSPRGGGSGSYEQYF.